These 6 T cell receptor beta chains came from one sample sequenced in a study of blood T cell repertoires in COVID-19. Clones were read by immunoSEQ multiplex PCR, and TCRdb kept only the in-frame ones, dropping some. Among 450,000 or so clones, around 90% were seen once, and the ten largest hold more than 0.7%. Source material: peripheral blood. These receptors came from a man younger than 30 with COVID-19, enrolled during active disease.

This clone occurred a few times. This chain uses TRBV10-3 with TRBJ2-2; TRBD1 agrees at 10 bases. This CDR3 comprises 14 residues. Germline trimming cut 2 bases from V and 6 bases from J; bases unmatched to any gene: 0. Germline CDR1 is ENHRY and CDR2 is SYGVKD. The CDR3 loop is CAISEGQGAGELFF. The CDR3 DNA follows: TGTGCCATCAGTGAGGGACAGGGGGCCGGGGAGCTGTTTTTT.

To note about this clone: One end of the junction is discordant with germline, which a read error may explain. This rearrangement joins TRBV7-9 to TRBJ2-3; D remains ambiguous. Germline CDR1 is SEHNR and CDR2 is FQNEAQ (reference sequence). The CDR3 has 16 amino acids. The CDR3 region is CASNLAYGDGTDTQYF. The DNA for the CDR3 is TGTGCCAGCAACTTAGCTTATGGAGACGGCACAGATACGCAGTATTTT.

The chain uses TRBV5-4 and TRBJ2-5, with D unclear. The V end was cut by 3 bases, the J end by 5 bases, with 8 bases between. The CDR3 runs 12 residues. Germline lookup yields CDR1 SGHNT and CDR2 YYREEE (reference sequence). The CDR3 DNA follows: TGTGCCAGCAGCTCGGGTTTGGAGACCCAGTACTTC. Translated, it gives CASSSGLETQYF.

The CDR3 nucleotides read TGTGCCAGTAGTACCTCCAGAGCCGGGACAGACCGGGAGACCCAGTACTTC. It specifies CASSTSRAGTDRETQYF. This chain links TRBV19 with TRBJ2-5; 7 bases agree with TRBD1. CDR3 length: 17 amino acids. The junction had 16 bases not matched to a gene; V was cut back by 4 bases and J by 5 bases. Germline CDR1 reads LNHDA; CDR2 reads SQIVND (reference sequence).

The rearrangement links TRBV12-3 or TRBV12-4 to TRBJ2-7; D ambiguous. The V end was cut by 5 bases, the J end by 5 bases, with 13 bases between. This CDR3 spans 13 amino acids. This CDR3 is CASSPARSDEQYF. CDR3 sequence (DNA): TGTGCCAGCAGTCCCGCCCGGTCCGACGAGCAGTACTTC.

The chain recombines TRBV6-5 with TRBJ2-1, with TRBD2 as a possible D gene (6 bases). CDR1 and CDR2 from the germline V gene are MNHEY and SVGAGI. The V gene lost 0 bases and the J gene lost 5 bases, with 11 bases spanning the gap. There are 15 residues in the CDR3. The DNA of the CDR3 is TGTGCCAGCAGTTACTCTTCAAGGACTAACAATGAGCAGTTCTTC. Translating it yields CASSYSSRTNNEQFF.